These 16 T cell receptor beta chains were all obtained from the same sample, sequenced in a study of Ad26.COV2.S vaccination and SARS-CoV-2 variants. Treatment specified: around 19 received Ad26.COV2.S at low or high dose, single or two shots; 5 received placebo; per-sample allocation not given. Samples came from day 63 after the first vaccine or placebo injection. Assay used: immunoSEQ multiplex PCR; TCRdb lists only in-frame clones, some missing. In the table there are roughly 400,000 clones, 80% to 95% of which are singletons. The sequencing here drew on peripheral blood, taken in a trial of Ad26.COV2.S vaccine versus placebo. The receptors originated from a person between 18 and 65 years old who received the Ad26.COV2.S COVID-19 vaccine or a placebo.

The chain has TRBV6-7 and TRBJ2-7; the D is unclear. TRBV6-7 is placed among ORFs of uncertain function. The V end lost 3 bases, the J end lost 5 bases, and 8 bases lay between the germline ends. The CDR3 is 12 amino acids. The CDR3 DNA reads TGTGCCAGCAGTTATTGTACTGACGAGCAGTACTTC. It is translated as CASSYCTDEQYF.

The chain carries TRBV18 and TRBJ2-1, with TRBD2 matching 8 bases. This CDR3 contains 13 residues. The V and J ends lost 9 bases and 3 bases, in that order; junction bases with no gene match: 4. Germline CDR1 KGHSH, CDR2 LQKENI. The DNA for the CDR3 is TGTGCCAGTAGCGGGGCTAGCTACAATGAGCAGTTCTTC. Protein product: CASSGASYNEQFF.

This chain joins TRBV19 and TRBJ2-2; a possible D gene is TRBD1 (7 bases). The CDR3 totals 14 residues. V lost 6 bases and J 3 bases, leaving 11 bases between the germline ends. CDR1 and CDR2 (germline): LNHDA, SQIVND (reference sequence). The DNA for the CDR3 is TGTGCCAGTAGGGCAGGGGGGTACACCGGGGAGCTGTTTTTT. It yields the protein CASRAGGYTGELFF.

In DNA, the CDR3 is TGTGCCAGCAGTGAATTCAGGGACAGGACACATGGCTACACCTTC. This codes for CASSEFRDRTHGYTF. This chain connects TRBV6-1 to TRBJ1-2, with 8 bases identical to TRBD1. CDR3 size: 15 residues. CDR1 and CDR2 from the germline V gene are MNHNS and SASEGT. V lost 2 bases to trimming and J lost 6 bases; unmatched junction nucleotides: 8.

This clone showed up just a few times. This rearrangement joins TRBV11-2 to TRBJ1-1; D uncertain. CDR3 length: 14 amino acids. Deletions cut 3 bases from V and 8 bases from J, with 16 bases between. CDR1 SGHAT and CDR2 FQNNGV come from the germline V gene. CDR3 loop: CASSFLEGRREAFF. CDR3 bases: TGTGCCAGCAGCTTTCTAGAAGGACGGCGAGAAGCTTTCTTT.

The J gene is TRBJ2-1, the V gene TRBV18; D is possibly TRBD1 or TRBD2 (5 bases each). The CDR3 is made up of 14 amino acids. Looked up from germline, CDR1 is KGHSH and CDR2 is LQKENI. Trimming took off 2 bases at V and 3 bases at J, with 8 bases between the two ends. For the CDR3, the DNA is TGTGCCAGCTCACCAGGGGGTATCTACAATGAGCAGTTCTTC. As protein: CASSPGGIYNEQFF.

V is TRBV11-2 and J is TRBJ1-1; maybe TRBD1 (5 bases). Trimming cost V 5 bases and J 3 bases, with 16 bases left between them. Germline V gene sequence: CDR1 SGHAT, CDR2 FQNNGV. The CDR3 extends over 15 amino acids. DNA of the CDR3: TGTGCCAGCAGCGGAATACAGGATTGGGACACTGAAGCTTTCTTT. This sequence encodes CASSGIQDWDTEAFF. The full variable domain, completed using reference TRBV11-2 and TRBJ1-1, is EAGVAQSPRYKIIEKRQSVAFWCNPISGHATLYWYQQILGQGPKLLIQFQNNGVVDDSQLPKDRFSAERLKGVDSTLKIQPAKLEDSAVYLCASSGIQDWDTEAFFGQGTRLTVV.

The V and J genes are TRBV19 and TRBJ1-5; D may be TRBD1 (6 bases). The germline V and J ends were trimmed by 5 bases and 5 bases, with 22 bases remaining between them. The V gene's germline CDR1 is LNHDA and CDR2 SQIVND (reference sequence). The length of the CDR3 is 17 residues. In DNA form, the CDR3 reads TGTGCCAGTAGTGCCCGACAGGTCCGTGTTTTATATCAGCCCCAGCATTTT. Translating it yields CASSARQVRVLYQPQHF.

This chain links TRBV15 with TRBJ1-6; D call uncertain. Germline CDR1 is LNHNV and CDR2 is YYDKDF (reference sequence). V was clipped by 0 bases and J by 9 bases, with 12 bases between them. This CDR3 has 15 residues. The CDR3 spells CATSRDPGLGSPLHF. CDR3 sequence (DNA): TGTGCCACCAGCAGAGATCCAGGTCTAGGTTCACCCCTCCACTTT.

The rearrangement joins TRBV3-1 (or the pseudogene TRBV3-2) to TRBJ2-2, with 9 bases matching TRBD2. CDR1 LGHDT and CDR2 YNNKEL come from the germline V gene (reference sequence). CDR3 length: 18 residues. V shed 1 base, J shed 7 bases, and the junction held 13 bases outside the gene matches. The CDR3 nucleotides read TGTGCCAGCAGCCAAGTATCTGGCGGGGGGGCCTTTGGCGGGGAGCTGTTTTTT. Its translation is CASSQVSGGGAFGGELFF.

The chain couples TRBV28 to TRBJ1-6, with D maybe TRBD1 (5 bases). Trimming removed 5 bases from V and 7 bases from J, with 15 bases in between. The CDR3 has 15 amino acids. Germline V gene data show CDR1 as MDHEN and CDR2 as SYDVKM. CDR3 protein: CASSPRRGENSPLHF. The CDR3 DNA reads TGTGCCAGCAGTCCCCGGCGGGGGGAAAATTCACCCCTCCACTTT.

This chain uses TRBV28 with TRBJ1-1; tentatively, D is TRBD1 (6 bases). Germline CDR1 MDHEN, CDR2 SYDVKM. CDR3 length equals 12 residues. V was trimmed by 8 bases and J by 10 bases, leaving 17 bases between them. The chain's CDR3 is CASRGAGVVAFF. DNA of the CDR3: TGTGCCAGCCGGGGGGCGGGTGTGGTAGCTTTCTTT.

V usage is TRBV6-5 and J usage is TRBJ2-1; unclear D gene. Germline CDR1 and CDR2: MNHEY and SVGAGI. The CDR3 extends over 11 amino acids. Deletions cut 0 bases from V and 10 bases from J, with 4 bases between. CDR3 loop: CASSYSGEQFF. CDR3 nucleotide sequence: TGTGCCAGCAGTTACTCAGGGGAGCAGTTCTTC.

This clone appeared a single time. The chain combines TRBV5-6 with TRBJ2-5; 16 nucleotides agree with TRBD2. Germline V gene lookup returns CDR1 SGHDT and CDR2 YYEEEE. The length of the CDR3 is 17 residues. Losses at the gene ends were 1 base for V and 4 bases for J; bases not matched to a gene: 4. In DNA form, the CDR3 reads TGTGCCAGCAGCTTGAGGGGACTAGCGGGGGGGCTAGAGACCCAGTACTTC. Translated: CASSLRGLAGGLETQYF.

The chain joins TRBV4-3 to TRBJ1-5; 7 nucleotides line up with TRBD1. Germline CDR1 LGHNA, CDR2 YSLEER. With V trimmed by 0 bases and J by 5 bases, 10 bases remained unmatched. The CDR3 runs to 17 residues. The CDR3 DNA reads TGCGCCAGCAGCCAAGACCCCAGGACAGGCGGGGATCAGCCCCAGCATTTT. Translating gives CASSQDPRTGGDQPQHF.

The CDR3 DNA reads as TGTGCCAGCTCAAATCACCTAGCGGGGGGGGCCCAAGAGGCGCAGTATTTT. Amino acids: CASSNHLAGGAQEAQYF. The gene calls are TRBV18 and TRBJ2-3, with TRBD2 matching over 12 bases. This CDR3 has 17 residues. The V gene end was trimmed by 5 bases and the J gene end by 10 bases; junction bases not matched to a gene: 16. Germline CDR1 reads KGHSH; CDR2 reads LQKENI.